The entry below describes one T cell receptor beta chain. Its target is not known. Absent ophthalmopathy progression within 18 months defined stable Graves' hyperthyroidism. Thyroid ultrasound, orbital computed tomography, clinical symptoms, and serum thyroxine and TRAb underpinned diagnoses. Amplification yielded TCR beta CDR3 regions, with RNA transcripts as the source. HTBI primers drove first-round RT-PCR of the TCR CDR3. TCRdb passed the multiplex PCR reads through MiXCR, listing each CDR3 protein once. The sample shows a few hundred thousand distinct CDR3 sequences, more than 13% of them seen only once. The data stem from a study of T cells in Graves' hyperthyroidism and ophthalmopathy. Whole-study context: Pretreatment peripheral blood was obtained at initial diagnosis. The study's findings and limits: Clonotypes that were expanded in thyroid above 0.001 mostly appeared in blood too.

The V and J ends lost 5 bases and 3 bases respectively, with 8 bases between them. This CDR3 spans 12 amino acids. Germline V CDR1 and CDR2: MDHEN, SYDVKM. The sequenced sample consisted of blood. This sequence was found in a woman aged 30 to 39 with Graves' hyperthyroidism. The chain employs TRBV28 and TRBJ2-7, with D possibly TRBD1 on 5 matching bases. CDR3 sequence: CASSAGHYEQYF. As DNA, the CDR3 is TGTGCCAGCAGTGCAGGGCACTACGAGCAGTACTTC.